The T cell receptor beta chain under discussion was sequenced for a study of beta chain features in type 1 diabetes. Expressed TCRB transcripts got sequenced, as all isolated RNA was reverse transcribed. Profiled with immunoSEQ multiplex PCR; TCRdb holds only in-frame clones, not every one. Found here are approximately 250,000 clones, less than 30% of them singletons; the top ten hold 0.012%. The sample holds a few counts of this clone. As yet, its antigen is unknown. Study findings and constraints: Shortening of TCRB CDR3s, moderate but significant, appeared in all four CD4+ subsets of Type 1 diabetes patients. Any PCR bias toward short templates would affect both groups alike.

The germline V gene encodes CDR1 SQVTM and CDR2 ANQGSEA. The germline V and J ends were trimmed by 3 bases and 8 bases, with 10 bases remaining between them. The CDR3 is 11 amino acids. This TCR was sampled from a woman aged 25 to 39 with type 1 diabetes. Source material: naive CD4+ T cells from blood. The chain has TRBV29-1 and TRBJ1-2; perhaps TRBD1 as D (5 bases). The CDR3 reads CSVDRVGGYTF. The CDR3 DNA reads TGCAGCGTTGACAGGGTCGGAGGCTACACCTTC.